Here is one T cell receptor beta chain with its context. TCRdb re-derived calls from the 5' RACE reads in MiXCR, one entry per CDR3 protein. The sample yields 150,000 to 200,000 distinct CDR3 sequences, 16% seen once. This sample is part of a study of T-cell memory formation after mild COVID-19. The V end lost 1 base, the J end lost 0 bases, and 7 bases lay between the germline ends. The CDR3 has 16 amino acids. CDR1 is SGHDN, CDR2 FVKESK, per germline. The V call is TRBV14, the J call TRBJ2-6; D is undetermined. This receptor was obtained from an adult woman who had mild COVID-19 (a few samples of this study predate the infection). Cell type and time point are not known. The source material was PBMCs or a T cell subset sorted from them (not recorded which). The CDR3 loop reads CASSQGGNSGANVLTF. The CDR3 bases are TGTGCCAGCAGCCAAGGTGGGAACTCTGGGGCCAACGTCCTGACTTTC. Complete variable domain (other parts from reference TRBV14 and TRBJ2-6): EAGVTQFPSHSVIEKGQTVTLRCDPISGHDNLYWYRRVMGKEIKFLLHFVKESKQDESGMPNNRFLAERTGGTYSTLKVQPAELEDSGVYFCASSQGGNSGANVLTFGAGSRLTVL.